This is a list of T cell receptor beta chains from one sample in a study of cytomegalovirus exposure and HLA in healthy donors. TCRdb's table, derived via immunoSEQ multiplex PCR, lists solely in-frame clones and lacks some. Its clone listing holds 60,000 to 80,000 clones. The sequenced sample consisted of PBMCs. These receptors all stem from a boy between 10 and 17 years old in good health and CMV-seronegative. The CDR3 runs from the conserved cysteine through the conserved F or W. Fields, in order: D gene, J gene, V gene, CDR3 protein, CDR3 DNA. A D gene is named only where the DNA matches it firmly.

. | TRBJ2-2 | TRBV9 | CASSASGTYTGELFF | TGTGCCAGCAGCGCGTCCGGGACATATACCGGGGAGCTGTTTTTT
. | TRBJ2-2 | TRBV5-4 | CASSLASRNTGELFF | TGTGCCAGCAGCTTGGCCTCCAGGAACACCGGGGAGCTGTTTTTT
. | TRBJ1-2 | TRBV18 | CASSPDSYGYTF | TGTGCCAGCTCACCGGACAGCTATGGCTACACCTTC
TRBD1 | TRBJ1-5 | TRBV2 | CASRENWTGDQPQHF | TGTGCCAGCAGAGAGAACTGGACAGGGGACCAGCCCCAGCATTTT
. | TRBJ2-7 | TRBV15 | CATSRATGFEQYF | TGTGCCACCAGCAGAGCTACGGGTTTCGAGCAGTACTTC
TRBD2 | TRBJ2-1 | TRBV6-4 | CASSEASGSYNEQFF | TGTGCCAGCAGTGAGGCTAGCGGGTCCTACAATGAGCAGTTCTTC
. | TRBJ2-2 | TRBV10-3 | CAISAATNTGELFF | TGTGCCATCTCAGCGGCGACGAACACCGGGGAGCTGTTTTTT
. | TRBJ1-4 | TRBV15 | CATSRDQGRDEKLFF | TGTGCCACCAGCAGAGATCAGGGTCGGGATGAAAAACTGTTTTTT
TRBD1 | TRBJ2-1 | TRBV19 | CASASGQGVYNEQFF | TGTGCCAGTGCATCGGGACAGGGAGTTTACAATGAGCAGTTCTTC
. | TRBJ1-2 | TRBV30 | CAWGLGHQGYGYTF | TGTGCCTGGGGTCTGGGACACCAGGGCTATGGCTACACCTTC
. | TRBJ1-1 | TRBV2 | CASSEGVREAEAFF | TGTGCCAGCAGTGAGGGGGTCAGGGAGGCTGAAGCTTTCTTT
. | TRBJ1-2 | TRBV4-1 | CASRRFVGGKYGYTF | TGCGCCAGCAGGCGGTTCGTGGGGGGGAAATATGGCTACACCTTC
TRBD1 | TRBJ1-2 | TRBV30 | CAWRHRDRSGYTF | TGTGCCTGGCGACATCGGGACAGGTCGGGCTACACCTTC
. | TRBJ1-5 | TRBV27 | CASGRRGLGEYQPQHF | TGTGCCAGCGGCCGGCGAGGCCTCGGGGAATATCAGCCCCAGCATTTT
TRBD1 | TRBJ1-1 | TRBV6-5 | CASSYSRTGATEAFF | TGTGCCAGCAGTTACTCGAGGACAGGGGCCACTGAAGCTTTCTTT
TRBD2 | TRBJ2-2 | TRBV12-5 | CASGQTTKGTSGVTGELFF | TGTGCTAGTGGTCAGACAACTAAAGGGACTAGCGGCGTCACCGGGGAGCTGTTTTTT
. | TRBJ1-1 | TRBV2 | CASSIRQASEAFF | TGTGCCAGCAGTATCCGACAGGCCTCTGAAGCTTTCTTT
. | TRBJ1-1 | TRBV19 | CASSILKGRGTEAFF | TGTGCCAGTAGTATCTTGAAAGGAAGGGGCACTGAAGCTTTCTTT
. | TRBJ1-2 | TRBV19 | CASSADRSMNYGYTF | TGTGCCAGTAGTGCAGACAGGAGTATGAATTATGGCTACACCTTC
. | TRBJ1-2 | TRBV19 | CASSISQSGYTF | TGTGCCAGTAGTATATCACAGTCTGGCTACACCTTC
. | TRBJ1-1 | TRBV6-6 | CASSYGHLNTEAFF | TGTGCCAGCAGTTACGGGCACCTGAACACTGAAGCTTTCTTT
. | TRBJ1-1 | TRBV4-1 | CASSHPDRNMNTEAFF | TGCGCCAGCAGCCACCCGGACAGAAACATGAACACTGAAGCTTTCTTT
. | TRBJ1-1 | TRBV19 | CASSIFQGKWTEAFF | TGTGCCAGTAGTATATTCCAGGGTAAATGGACTGAAGCTTTCTTT
TRBD2 | TRBJ2-3 | TRBV29-1 | CSVRLAGARDTQYF | TGCAGCGTGCGACTAGCGGGGGCGCGAGATACGCAGTATTTT
. | TRBJ2-5 | TRBV18 | CASSQGMQETQYF | TGTGCCAGCTCTCAGGGGATGCAAGAGACCCAGTACTTC
TRBD1 | TRBJ1-2 | TRBV5-4 | CASSVRDRGQGGYTF | TGTGCCAGCAGCGTCCGGGACAGGGGCCAGGGAGGCTACACCTTC
. | TRBJ1-3 | TRBV30 | CAWSVGGSGNTIYF | TGTGCCTGGAGTGTTGGAGGGTCTGGAAACACCATATATTTT
. | TRBJ2-7 | TRBV6-5 | CACWSAGYEQYF | TGTGCCTGCTGGTCCGCGGGCTACGAGCAGTACTTC
TRBD1 | TRBJ2-7 | TRBV4-1 | CASSNPGQGAYEQYF | TGCGCCAGCAGTAACCCGGGACAGGGGGCCTACGAGCAGTACTTC
. | TRBJ1-5 | TRBV5-1 | CASSLTGSGMQPQHF | TGCGCCAGCAGCCTAACAGGGTCGGGAATGCAGCCCCAGCATTTT
. | TRBJ2-2 | TRBV19 | CASSIERAITGELFF | TGTGCCAGTAGTATAGAACGAGCAATTACCGGGGAGCTGTTTTTT
. | TRBJ2-2 | TRBV7-2 | CASSYSVSNTGELFF | TGTGCCAGCAGCTATAGCGTATCGAACACCGGGGAGCTGTTTTTT
TRBD1 | TRBJ1-2 | TRBV7-2 | CASLTTGDYGYTF | TGTGCCAGCTTGACGACAGGGGACTATGGCTACACCTTC
TRBD2 | TRBJ2-6 | TRBV5-1 | CASRSYGEGGANVLTF | TGCGCCAGCAGGTCGTATGGGGAGGGAGGGGCCAACGTCCTGACTTTC
. | TRBJ1-1 | TRBV5-1 | CASSLANMNTEAFF | TGCGCCAGCAGCTTGGCAAACATGAACACTGAAGCTTTCTTT
. | TRBJ2-7 | TRBV7-9 | CASRYGMDYEQYF | TGTGCCAGCAGGTACGGGATGGACTACGAGCAGTACTTC
TRBD2 | TRBJ2-5 | TRBV7-2 | CASSLTSGGVETQYF | TGTGCCAGCAGCTTGACTAGCGGGGGGGTGGAGACCCAGTACTTC
TRBD1 | TRBJ1-1 | TRBV19 | CASSTQGQAMNTEAFF | TGTGCCAGTAGTACACAAGGACAGGCCATGAACACTGAAGCTTTCTTT
TRBD1 | TRBJ2-7 | TRBV7-9 | CASSPPGTAASPQYF | TGTGCCAGCAGCCCTCCAGGGACAGCAGCTAGCCCCCAGTACTTC
TRBD1 | TRBJ2-7 | TRBV29-1 | CSVEMGQDYEQYF | TGCAGCGTTGAAATGGGACAGGACTACGAGCAGTACTTC
TRBD1 | TRBJ1-3 | TRBV9 | CASSRDRGSGNTIYF | TGTGCCAGCAGCCGGGACAGGGGCTCTGGAAACACCATATATTTT
TRBD2 | TRBJ2-7 | TRBV10-3 | CAIRRGGDYEQYF | TGTGCCATCAGGCGGGGGGGAGACTACGAGCAGTACTTC
TRBD1 | TRBJ1-2 | TRBV30 | CACSSGQGNGYTF | TGTGCCTGCTCCTCCGGACAGGGGAATGGCTACACCTTC
TRBD1 | TRBJ1-4 | TRBV4-2 | CASSMRQGSNEKLFF | TGTGCCAGCAGCATGCGACAGGGCTCTAATGAAAAACTGTTTTTT
TRBD2 | TRBJ2-7 | TRBV7-2 | CASSPLAGTLYEQYF | TGTGCCAGCAGCCCCCTAGCGGGGACCCTTTACGAGCAGTACTTC
. | TRBJ2-5 | TRBV6-5 | CASMRLANYQETQYF | TGTGCCAGCATGCGTCTAGCGAATTACCAAGAGACCCAGTACTTC
TRBD1 | TRBJ2-7 | TRBV19 | CASSGAGTGAYEQYF | TGTGCCAGTAGTGGGGCCGGGACAGGGGCCTACGAGCAGTACTTC
TRBD1 | TRBJ1-2 | TRBV5-6 | CASSRIQGDGGYTF | TGTGCCAGCAGCCGTATACAGGGGGACGGTGGCTACACCTTC
TRBD1 | TRBJ2-7 | TRBV19 | CASSVTGAEDEQYF | TGTGCCAGTAGTGTAACAGGGGCCGAGGACGAGCAGTACTTC
. | TRBJ1-1 | TRBV6-5 | CASSYQGMNTEAFF | TGTGCCAGCAGTTATCAGGGCATGAACACTGAAGCTTTCTTT
. | TRBJ1-2 | TRBV4-2 | CASSQDTVVAGLQYGYTF | TGTGCCAGCAGCCAAGACACGGTCGTGGCGGGGTTACAATATGGCTACACCTTC